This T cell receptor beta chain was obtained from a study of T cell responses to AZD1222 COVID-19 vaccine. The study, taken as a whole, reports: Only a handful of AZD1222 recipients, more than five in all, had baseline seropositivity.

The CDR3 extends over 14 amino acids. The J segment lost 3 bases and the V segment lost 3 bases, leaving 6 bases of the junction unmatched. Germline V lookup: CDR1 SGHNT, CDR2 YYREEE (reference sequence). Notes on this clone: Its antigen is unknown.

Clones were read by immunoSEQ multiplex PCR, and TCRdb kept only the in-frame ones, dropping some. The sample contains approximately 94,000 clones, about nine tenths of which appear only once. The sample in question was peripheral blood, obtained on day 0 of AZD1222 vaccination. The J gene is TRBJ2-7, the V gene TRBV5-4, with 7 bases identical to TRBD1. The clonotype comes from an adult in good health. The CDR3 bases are TGTGCCAGCAGCTCGGAGTGGGACAGCTACGAGCAGTACTTC. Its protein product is CASSSEWDSYEQYF. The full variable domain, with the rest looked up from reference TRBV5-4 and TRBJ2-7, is ETGVTQSPTHLIKTRGQQVTLRCSSQSGHNTVSWYQQALGQGPQFIFQYYREEENGRGNFPPRFSGLQFPNYSSELNVNALELDDSALYLCASSSEWDSYEQYFGPGTRLTVT.